This TCR beta chain stems from a study of blood T cells in healthy people across ages. The overall study: The template switching approach captured approximately one barcoded beta molecule for every two T cells.

About this clonotype: Its antigen remains unknown.

The donors, all healthy, were Caucasians living in Russia, aged about 6 to 90. Study-level findings and limits: Possibly confounding the expanded clonotype changes was the fact that donor CMV status was unknown. Investigators viewed diversity estimates from one million T cells as underestimates, the study reported.

Then a second PCR, running about 7 to 11 cycles, was carried out with a sample-barcoded 5' primer and a J-beta primer mix. TCRdb independently ran MiXCR on the 5' RACE reads; one entry per CDR3 protein. The sample yields about 1 million distinct CDR3 sequences, 35% to 55% seen once. V shed 6 bases and J 10 bases; nucleotides not matched to a gene: 8. Per the germline V gene, CDR1 is DFQATT and CDR2 is SNEGSKA (reference sequence). The CDR3 sequence is 12 residues long. This chain uses TRBV20-1 with TRBJ2-1; the match to TRBD2 covers 8 bases. This clonotype was obtained from a woman between 55 and 75 years old in good health. The sequenced sample was blood. The CDR3: CSATTSVSEQFF. As DNA, the CDR3 is TGCAGTGCCACGACTAGCGTTAGCGAGCAGTTCTTC.